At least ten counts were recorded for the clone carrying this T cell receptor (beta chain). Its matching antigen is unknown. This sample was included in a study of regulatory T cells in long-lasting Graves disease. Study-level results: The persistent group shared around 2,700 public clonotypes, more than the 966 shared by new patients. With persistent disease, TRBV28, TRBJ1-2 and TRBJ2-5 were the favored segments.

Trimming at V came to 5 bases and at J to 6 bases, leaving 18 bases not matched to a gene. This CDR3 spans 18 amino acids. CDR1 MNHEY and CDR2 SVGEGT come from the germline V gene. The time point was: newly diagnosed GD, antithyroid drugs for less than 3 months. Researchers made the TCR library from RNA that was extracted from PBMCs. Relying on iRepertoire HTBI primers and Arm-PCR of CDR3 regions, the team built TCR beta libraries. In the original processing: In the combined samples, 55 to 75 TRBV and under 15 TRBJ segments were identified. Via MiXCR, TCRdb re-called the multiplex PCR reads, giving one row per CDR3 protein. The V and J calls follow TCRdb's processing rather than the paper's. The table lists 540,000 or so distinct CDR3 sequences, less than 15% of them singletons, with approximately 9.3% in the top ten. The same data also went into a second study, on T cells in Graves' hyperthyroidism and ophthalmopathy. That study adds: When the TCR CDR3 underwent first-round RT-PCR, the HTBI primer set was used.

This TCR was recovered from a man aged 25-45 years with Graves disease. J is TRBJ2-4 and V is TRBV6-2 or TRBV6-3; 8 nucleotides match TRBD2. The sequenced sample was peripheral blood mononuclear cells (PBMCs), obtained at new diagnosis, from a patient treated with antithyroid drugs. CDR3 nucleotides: TGTGCCAGCAGTGCCCGACCTTTGGAACTAGCGGAGAGAAACATTCAGTACTTC. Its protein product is CASSARPLELAERNIQYF.